The 23 T cell receptor beta chains in this list originate from one sample, sequenced in a study of regulatory T cells in long-lasting Graves disease. As for time point: newly diagnosed GD, antithyroid drugs for less than 3 months. Preparation of the TCR library used RNA extracted from PBMCs. Building of the TCR beta libraries involved iRepertoire HTBI primers and Arm-PCR of CDR3 regions. TCRdb used MiXCR to reprocess the multiplex PCR reads, holding one entry per CDR3 protein. The table records 500,000 or so distinct CDR3 sequences, about 16% of them present only once. The sample also formed part of further work on T cells in Graves' hyperthyroidism and ophthalmopathy.

Sequencing used peripheral blood mononuclear cells (PBMCs), obtained at new diagnosis, from a patient treated with antithyroid drugs. Receptors originate from a woman in her forties or fifties with Graves disease.

This clonotype has a count of ten or more. The chain's CDR3 is CASSSDRVGYTF. In nucleotides, the CDR3 is TGCGCCAGCAGCTCCGACAGGGTTGGCTACACCTTC. This rearrangement joins TRBV5-1 to TRBJ1-2; 7 bases agree with TRBD1. V shed 3 bases and J 7 bases; nucleotides not matched to a gene: 3. CDR1 and CDR2 (germline): SGHRS, YFSETQ. The CDR3 loop spans 12 amino acids.

Ten or more counts support this clonotype. The chain combines TRBV7-2 with TRBJ2-3; TRBD1 might be the D (5 bases). The J call may be incorrect, as the DNA end agrees better with TRBJ2-7. The germline V gene has CDR1 SGHTA and CDR2 FQGNSA. The CDR3 consists of 14 residues. CDR3 bases: TGTGCCAGCGCACAGGATGGTAGTTCGTACGAGCAGTACTTC. Translation: CASAQDGSSYEQYF.

V usage is TRBV28 and J usage is TRBJ1-6, with TRBD1 identical over 7 bases. Germline V gene sequence: CDR1 MDHEN, CDR2 SYDVKM. The CDR3 runs to 14 residues. V trimming: 6 bases; J trimming: 10 bases; junction bases outside the gene matches: 9. CDR3: CASRTDRMESPLHF. CDR3 nucleotide sequence: TGTGCCAGCAGAACGGACAGGATGGAATCACCCCTCCACTTT.

The chain couples TRBV6-1 to TRBJ2-5; no firm D call. The ends were cut back, 2 bases at V and 4 bases at J, with 14 bases in the middle. The CDR3 consists of 15 residues. The germline CDR1 and CDR2 sequences are MNHNS and SASEGT. The CDR3 sequence: CASSESPAALETQYF. CDR3 in DNA: TGTGCCAGCAGTGAATCCCCAGCTGCCCTAGAGACCCAGTACTTC.

The V and J genes are TRBV27 and TRBJ2-7; the D is unclear. Per the germline V gene, CDR1 is MNHEY and CDR2 is SMNVEV (reference sequence). The CDR3 contains 15 residues. V was clipped by 3 bases and J by 2 bases, with 14 bases between them. CDR3 coding DNA: TGTGCCAGCAGTTTTCTGGCCGCAGGCACCTACGAGCAGTACTTC. This encodes CASSFLAAGTYEQYF.

This clonotype was observed at least ten times. The V call is TRBV5-1, the J call TRBJ1-1; D is undetermined. In germline, CDR1 is SGHRS, CDR2 YFSETQ. The CDR3 is made up of 16 amino acids. With 0 bases removed from V and 1 base from J, the gap between germline ends came to 13 bases. CDR3 nucleotides: TGCGCCAGCAGCTTGGCATTTTCCGCCTCGAACACTGAAGCTTTCTTT. Its protein product is CASSLAFSASNTEAFF.

The table lists this clonotype with many counts. The chain couples TRBV6-5 to TRBJ1-2, with a possible D match to TRBD1 (6 bases). The CDR3 runs 14 residues. Trimming pared 4 bases from V and 6 bases from J, leaving 15 bases between. Germline CDR1 is MNHEY and CDR2 is SVGAGI. The CDR3 spells CASSSRGGHNGYTF. The CDR3 coding sequence is TGTGCCAGCAGTTCCAGAGGGGGACACAATGGCTACACCTTC.

A few counts support this clonotype. The rearrangement joins TRBV27 to TRBJ2-5; no clear D gene. Trimming took off 7 bases at V and 5 bases at J, with 11 bases between the two ends. The CDR3 contains 12 residues. Germline V gene sequence: CDR1 MNHEY, CDR2 SMNVEV (reference sequence). CDR3 nucleotide sequence: TGTGCCAGCAAACGTGGTGCGGAGACCCAGTACTTC. This translates into CASKRGAETQYF.

This clonotype was seen at least ten times. The chain links TRBV2 to TRBJ1-2, with 7 nucleotides matching TRBD1. Trimming at V came to 6 bases and at J to 6 bases, leaving 10 bases not matched to a gene. Germline lookup yields CDR1 SNHLY and CDR2 FYNNEI. The CDR3 has 14 residues. CDR3 DNA: TGTGCCAGCAGGAAACAGGGGAGTAGAGATGGCTACACCTTC. Translated, it gives CASRKQGSRDGYTF.

This clonotype was observed many times. The chain is built from TRBV11-3 and TRBJ1-6; the D gene is possibly TRBD1 (5 bases). V lost 3 bases to trimming and J lost 10 bases, with 13 bases between them. The germline V gene encodes CDR1 SGHNT and CDR2 YENEEA. The CDR3 is 14 residues long. The CDR3 DNA follows: TGTGCCAGCAGCTTGGCGCAAGGGGACTCACCCCTCCACTTT. Protein sequence: CASSLAQGDSPLHF.

This clonotype appeared a few times. The gene calls are TRBV15 and TRBJ1-4; D may be TRBD1 (6 bases). From germline, CDR1 is LNHNV and CDR2 YYDKDF (reference sequence). The CDR3 length is 14 residues. V gave up 4 bases and J gave up 6 bases, with 12 bases separating them. CDR3 DNA: TGTGCCACCAGCAAGGGACACGGAGATGAAAAACTGTTTTTT. Its translation: CATSKGHGDEKLFF.

This clonotype was seen repeatedly, ten times or more. V usage is TRBV6-1 and J usage is TRBJ2-7; the D gene is possibly TRBD2 (6 bases). The CDR3 consists of 14 residues. V lost 6 bases and J 0 bases, leaving 12 bases between the germline ends. CDR1 is MNHNS, CDR2 SASEGT, per germline. CDR3: CASRRDRSSYEQYF. CDR3 DNA: TGTGCCAGCAGGCGGGACCGCTCCTCCTACGAGCAGTACTTC.

There are many counts of this clonotype. The CDR3 sequence: CASSKGLAREQYF. The CDR3, as DNA: TGTGCCAGCAGCAAAGGACTAGCTCGAGAGCAGTACTTC. This rearrangement joins TRBV7-2 to TRBJ2-7; 8 bases map to TRBD2. Germline V gene sequence: CDR1 SGHTA, CDR2 FQGNSA. The CDR3 sequence is 13 residues long. The V and J ends lost 5 bases and 7 bases, in that order; junction bases with no gene match: 7.

There are many counts of this clonotype. The chain employs TRBV12-3 or TRBV12-4 and TRBJ2-3; TRBD1 matches 10 bases. V dropped 5 bases and J dropped 4; count of bases not matched to a gene: 3. The CDR3 extends over 14 amino acids. The CDR3 nucleotides are TGTGCCAGCAGTACGGGACAGGGGTCAGATACGCAGTATTTT. Protein sequence: CASSTGQGSDTQYF.

The V and J genes are TRBV5-1 and TRBJ2-1; D gene ambiguous. The CDR3 is made up of 14 amino acids. V shed 2 bases and J shed 10 bases, with 16 bases lying between them. The germline V gene has CDR1 SGHRS and CDR2 YFSETQ. Here the CDR3 reads CASSLDLGLGEQFF. The CDR3 nucleotides are TGCGCCAGCAGCTTAGATTTGGGGTTGGGCGAGCAGTTCTTC.

This clonotype was seen ten or more times. The chain has TRBV25-1 and TRBJ2-7, with TRBD1 as a possible D gene (6 bases). The germline V and J ends were trimmed by 4 bases and 0 bases, with 13 bases remaining between them. Germline-derived CDR1 and CDR2 are MGHDK and SYGVNS. CDR3 size: 15 residues. CDR3 region: CASSAQTGSSYEQYF. The CDR3 coding sequence is TGTGCCAGCAGTGCCCAAACAGGGAGCTCCTACGAGCAGTACTTC.

This clonotype appeared many times. The rearrangement uses TRBV12-3 or TRBV12-4 and TRBJ2-5; 8 positions match TRBD2. V dropped 6 bases and J dropped 4; count of bases not matched to a gene: 7. There are 14 residues in the CDR3. The CDR3: CASSPGGGLETQYF. CDR3 sequence (DNA): TGTGCCAGCAGCCCGGGAGGGGGATTAGAGACCCAGTACTTC.

This clonotype was seen many times. CDR3 coding DNA: TGTGCCAGCAGTTACTCGCCCCAGTTCTTC. It encodes CASSYSPQFF. The V gene is TRBV6-2 or TRBV6-3, the J gene TRBJ2-1; D gene ambiguous. The V end was cut by 0 bases, the J end by 13 bases, with 4 bases between. CDR1 is MNHEY and CDR2 is SVGEGT in the germline V gene. This CDR3 is built from 10 residues.

This chain's CDR3 is CASYTDYGYTF. CDR3 nucleotides: TGTGCCAGCTACACCGATTATGGCTACACCTTC. This chain links TRBV12-3 or TRBV12-4 with TRBJ1-2; D not certain. Trimming removed 8 bases from V and 5 bases from J, with 9 bases in between. The CDR3 has 11 amino acids.

This chain links TRBV20-1 with TRBJ2-7; 15 positions agree with TRBD2. The CDR3 has 16 amino acids. The V and J ends lost 5 bases and 2 bases, in that order; junction bases with no gene match: 7. Germline assignment: CDR1 DFQATT and CDR2 SNEGSKA (reference sequence). DNA of the CDR3: TGCAGTGCTCCGGGACTAGCGGGGGGCCTAACCTACGAGCAGTACTTC. This gives the protein CSAPGLAGGLTYEQYF.

The sample holds many counts of this clonotype. The chain carries TRBV6-1 and TRBJ2-5; 10 bases fit TRBD2. This CDR3 is 17 amino acids long. V shed 6 bases and J 5 bases; nucleotides not matched to a gene: 15. Germline V gives CDR1 MNHNS, CDR2 SASEGT. This CDR3 is CASSVSGSGLARETQYF. For the CDR3, the DNA is TGTGCCAGCAGCGTGTCCGGATCGGGACTAGCGAGGGAGACCCAGTACTTC.

This clonotype was seen repeatedly, ten times or more. This chain links TRBV7-6 with TRBJ2-1; D tentatively reads TRBD1 or TRBD2 (5 bases each). The germline CDR1 and CDR2 sequences are SGHVS and FNYEAQ. Trimming removed 7 bases from V and 5 bases from J, with 21 bases in between. The CDR3 is 16 residues long. CDR3 sequence: CASTPGPGTVNNEQFF. For the CDR3, the DNA is TGTGCCAGCACCCCGGGCCCCGGGACGGTAAACAATGAGCAGTTCTTC.

The chain employs TRBV7-2 and TRBJ2-5; TRBD1 matches 8 bases. V dropped 5 bases and J dropped 5; count of bases not matched to a gene: 13. This CDR3 is 16 amino acids long. Germline CDR1 and CDR2: SGHTA and FQGNSA. The CDR3 spells CASSPDRGENPETQYF. CDR3 DNA: TGTGCCAGCAGCCCCGACAGGGGCGAGAATCCGGAGACCCAGTACTTC. Using reference TRBV7-2 and TRBJ2-5 for the parts outside the CDR3, the full variable domain is GAGVSQSPSNKVTEKGKDVELRCDPISGHTALYWYRQSLGQGLEFLIYFQGNSAPDKSGLPSDRFSAERTGGSVSTLTIQRTQQEDSAVYLCASSPDRGENPETQYFGPGTRLLVL.